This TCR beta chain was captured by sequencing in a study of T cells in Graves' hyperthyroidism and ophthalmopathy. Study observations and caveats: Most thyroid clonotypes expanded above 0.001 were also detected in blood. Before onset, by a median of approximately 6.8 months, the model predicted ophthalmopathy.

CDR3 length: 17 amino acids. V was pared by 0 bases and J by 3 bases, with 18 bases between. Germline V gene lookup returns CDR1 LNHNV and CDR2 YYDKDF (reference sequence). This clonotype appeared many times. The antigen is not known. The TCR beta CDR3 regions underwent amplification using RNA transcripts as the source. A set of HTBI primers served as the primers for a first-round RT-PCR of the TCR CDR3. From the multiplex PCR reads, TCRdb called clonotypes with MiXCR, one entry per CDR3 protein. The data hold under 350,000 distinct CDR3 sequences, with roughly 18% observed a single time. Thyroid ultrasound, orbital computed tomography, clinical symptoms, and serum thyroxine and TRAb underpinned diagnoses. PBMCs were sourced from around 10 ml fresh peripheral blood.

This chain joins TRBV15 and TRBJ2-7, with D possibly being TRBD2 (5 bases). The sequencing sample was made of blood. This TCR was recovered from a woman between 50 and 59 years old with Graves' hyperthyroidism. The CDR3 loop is CATSRDLLIYEGYEQYF. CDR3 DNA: TGTGCCACCAGCAGAGATTTACTTATCTACGAGGGCTACGAGCAGTACTTC.